A selection of T cell receptor beta chains follows, all from one sample in a study. MiXCR was run by TCRdb on the 5' RACE reads, yielding one entry per CDR3 protein. The sample carries over 50,000 distinct CDR3 sequences, roughly 22% recorded once. Sequenced sample: tumor-infiltrating naive CD4+ T cells sorted from the breast tumor. Every receptor here comes from a female donor with breast cancer. The CDR3 runs from the conserved cysteine through the conserved F or W. D genes are given only for firm matches. Part of the rows lack a size; the others show once, few, many or a class for expanded clones.

>NA|TRBJ1-2|TRBV7-2|many
TGTGCCAGCAGTCAAAGAGGGAGTAACTATGGCTACACCTTC
CASSQRGSNYGYTF
>NA|TRBJ2-5|TRBV27|NA
TGTGCGAGTAGGGAGCTGAATCAAGGGACCCAGTACTTC
CASRELNQGTQYF
>NA|TRBJ2-5|TRBV5-1|NA
TGCGCCAGCAGCTTGGGGGCGGGACCCCAAGAGACCCAGTACTTC
CASSLGAGPQETQYF
>TRBD1|TRBJ2-7|TRBV20-1|NA
TGCAGTGCTAGACAGGGACAGGGAGTCAACGAGCAGTACTTC
CSARQGQGVNEQYF
>TRBD1|TRBJ2-1|TRBV5-1|NA
TGCGCCAGCAGCCCGGGGACAGAGAATGAGCAGTTCTTC
CASSPGTENEQFF
>NA|TRBJ2-3|TRBV5-6|few
TGTGCCAGCAGCTTGGCCTGGGACTCCGCTAGCACAGATACGCAGTATTTT
CASSLAWDSASTDTQYF
>NA|TRBJ1-1|TRBV7-2|few
TGTGCCAGCAGCCCTCAGGAGGGAACGAGGAACACTGAAGCTTTCTTT
CASSPQEGTRNTEAFF
>NA|TRBJ2-7|TRBV5-1|NA
TGCGCCAGCAGCTTGGAAATCCGGACAGACGAGCAGTACTTC
CASSLEIRTDEQYF
>NA|TRBJ2-1|TRBV5-6|NA
TGTGCCAGCAGCTTGGCGGGAGAGTACAATGAGCAGTTCTTC
CASSLAGEYNEQFF
>NA|TRBJ1-5|TRBV7-2|NA
TGTGCCAGCAGCTTAGATACGGGGCGCTTTCAGCCCCAGCATTTT
CASSLDTGRFQPQHF
>NA|TRBJ1-2|TRBV6-5|few
TGTGCCAGCAGTTACGGTGTGACTAACTATGGCTACACCTTC
CASSYGVTNYGYTF
>NA|TRBJ2-1|TRBV4-3|many
TGCGCCAGCAGCCAAGAGGAGGGTAGGCAAACCCCCCAGTTCTTC
CASSQEEGRQTPQFF
>NA|TRBJ2-3|TRBV7-9|NA
TGTGCCAGCAGCCCCACCAGGGATACGCAGTATTTT
CASSPTRDTQYF
>NA|TRBJ2-7|TRBV7-9|NA
TGTGCCAGCAGCTTAGCCTCCAGGGGCTACGAGCAGTACTTC
CASSLASRGYEQYF
>TRBD1|TRBJ2-7|TRBV28|NA
TGTGCCAGCAGAGGACAGGGTTCCTACGAGCAGTACTTC
CASRGQGSYEQYF
>TRBD2|TRBJ2-1|TRBV7-6|few
TGTGCCAGCAGCGACCCGAAGCGGGACTCCTACAATGAGCAGTTCTTC
CASSDPKRDSYNEQFF
>NA|TRBJ2-5|TRBV20-1|NA
TGCAGTGCTGAAGACAGCGCCGGGGAGACCCAGTACTTC
CSAEDSAGETQYF
>TRBD1|TRBJ1-2|TRBV3-1|few
TGTGCCAGCAGCCAAGCCGTTTCAGGGGGCTACTATGGCTACACCTTC
CASSQAVSGGYYGYTF
>NA|TRBJ2-3|TRBV7-2|NA
TGTGCCAGCAGCCCACAATACTATAACACAGATACGCAGTATTTT
CASSPQYYNTDTQYF
>TRBD1|TRBJ2-7|TRBV12-3/TRBV12-4|few
TGTGCCAGCAGTACCCCCGGGACAGGGAGGTACGAGCAGTACTTC
CASSTPGTGRYEQYF
>NA|TRBJ1-1|TRBV7-8|medium-sized
TGTGCCAGCAGCTTAGCGCAGGATCTTGAAGCTTTCTTT
CASSLAQDLEAFF
>TRBD1|TRBJ2-3|TRBV5-1|few
TGCGCCAGCAGCAGAGGACAGGGGGCAGGAGATACGCAGTATTTT
CASSRGQGAGDTQYF
>TRBD2|TRBJ2-1|TRBV5-1|NA
TGCGCCAGCAGCCTACCGATGACTAGCGGGAGTGGGAATGAGCAGTTCTTC
CASSLPMTSGSGNEQFF
>TRBD1|TRBJ2-7|TRBV5-1|many
TGCGCCAGCAGGAGGACAGGAGCCTACGAGCAGTACTTC
CASRRTGAYEQYF
>NA|TRBJ2-7|TRBV2|NA
TGTGCCAGCAGTTTAGAAAGCTCCTACGAGCAGTACTTC
CASSLESSYEQYF
>NA|TRBJ1-4|TRBV2|few
TGTGCCAGCAGCAACGACAGGTTTAATGAAAAACTGTTTTTT
CASSNDRFNEKLFF
>TRBD2|TRBJ2-1|TRBV5-1|NA
TGCGCCAGCAGCTCGGGGACTAGAGGTTACAATGAGCAGTTCTTC
CASSSGTRGYNEQFF
>TRBD2|TRBJ2-1|TRBV4-3|few
TGCGCCAGCAGCCAATCGGAGCGGGGGAACAATGAGCAGTTCTTC
CASSQSERGNNEQFF
>TRBD2|TRBJ2-1|TRBV7-3|many
TGTGCCAGCAGCTATAGCGGGAGAGCTGACAATGAGCAGTTCTTC
CASSYSGRADNEQFF
>TRBD2|TRBJ2-3|TRBV10-3|few
TGTGCCATCAGGACCACTAGCGGGGCTAGCACAGATACGCAGTATTTT
CAIRTTSGASTDTQYF
>NA|TRBJ1-2|TRBV9|NA
TGTGCCAGCAGCCCTCAGGGGCTCTCCGGCTACACCTTC
CASSPQGLSGYTF
>TRBD2|TRBJ2-2|TRBV11-2|NA
TGTGCCAGCAGCCCCTTAGCGGGGTACGCCGTGGAGCTGTTTTTT
CASSPLAGYAVELFF
>NA|TRBJ1-4|TRBV28|NA
TGTGCCAGCATGGGGGTCACTAATGAAAAACTGTTTTTT
CASMGVTNEKLFF
>TRBD1|TRBJ1-2|TRBV20-1|few
TGCAGTGCTACTCCGGGACAGCGGTCCGGCTACACCTTC
CSATPGQRSGYTF
>TRBD2|TRBJ2-7|TRBV7-2|many
TGTGCCAGCAGCTCTAGCGGGAACTCGCTCGAGCAGTACTTC
CASSSSGNSLEQYF
>NA|TRBJ2-7|TRBV7-3|many
TGTGCCAGCAGCGTGAATTCGGGTGACGACGAGCAGTACTTC
CASSVNSGDDEQYF
>NA|TRBJ2-1|TRBV18|NA
TGTGCCAGCTCAATTTCTATAGACAATGAGCAGTTCTTC
CASSISIDNEQFF
>NA|TRBJ2-5|TRBV4-1|few
TGCGCCAGCAGCATTCGGATTTTGGAGACCCAGTACTTC
CASSIRILETQYF
>NA|TRBJ1-3|TRBV18|few
TGTGCCAGCTCACCACAGGGGTATGGAAACACCATATATTTT
CASSPQGYGNTIYF